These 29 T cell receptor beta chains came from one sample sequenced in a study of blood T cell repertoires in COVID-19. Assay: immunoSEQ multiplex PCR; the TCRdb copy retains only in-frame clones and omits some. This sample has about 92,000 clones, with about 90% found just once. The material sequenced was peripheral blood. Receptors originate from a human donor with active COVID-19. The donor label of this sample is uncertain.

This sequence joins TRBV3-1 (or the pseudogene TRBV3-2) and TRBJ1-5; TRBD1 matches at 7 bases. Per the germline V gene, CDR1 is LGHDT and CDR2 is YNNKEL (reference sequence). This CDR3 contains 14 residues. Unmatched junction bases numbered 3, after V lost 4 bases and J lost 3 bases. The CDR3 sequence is CASSPTGDNQPQHF. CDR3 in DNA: TGTGCCAGCAGCCCCACAGGGGACAATCAGCCCCAGCATTTT.

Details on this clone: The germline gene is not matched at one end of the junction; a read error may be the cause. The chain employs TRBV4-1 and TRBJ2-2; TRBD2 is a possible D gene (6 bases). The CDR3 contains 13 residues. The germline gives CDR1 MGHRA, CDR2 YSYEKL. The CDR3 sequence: CASSQVGLAKLLF. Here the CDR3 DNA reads TGCGCCAGCAGCCAAGTCGGGCTAGCGAAGTTGCTTTTT.

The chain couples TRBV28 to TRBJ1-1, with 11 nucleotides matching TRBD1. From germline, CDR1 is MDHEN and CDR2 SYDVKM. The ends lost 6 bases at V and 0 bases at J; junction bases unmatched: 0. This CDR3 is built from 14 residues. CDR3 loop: CASRGQGVNTEAFF. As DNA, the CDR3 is TGTGCCAGCAGGGGACAGGGGGTGAACACTGAAGCTTTCTTT.

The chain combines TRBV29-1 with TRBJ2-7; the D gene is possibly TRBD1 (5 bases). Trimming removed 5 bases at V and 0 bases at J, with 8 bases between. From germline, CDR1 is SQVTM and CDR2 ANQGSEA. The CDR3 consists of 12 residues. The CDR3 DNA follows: TGCAGCGTTTTAACAGGCTCCTACGAGCAGTACTTC. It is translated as CSVLTGSYEQYF.

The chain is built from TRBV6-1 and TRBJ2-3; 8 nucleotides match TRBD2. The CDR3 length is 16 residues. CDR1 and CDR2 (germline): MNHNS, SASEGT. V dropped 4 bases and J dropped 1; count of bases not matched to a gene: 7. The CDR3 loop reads CASSAPAAGGTDTQYF. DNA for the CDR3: TGTGCCAGCAGTGCCCCGGCAGCGGGAGGCACAGATACGCAGTATTTT.

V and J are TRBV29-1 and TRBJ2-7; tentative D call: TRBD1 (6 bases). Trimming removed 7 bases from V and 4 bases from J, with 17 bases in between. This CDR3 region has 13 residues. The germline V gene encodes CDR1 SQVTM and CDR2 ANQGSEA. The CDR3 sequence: CSASGIQGYEQYF. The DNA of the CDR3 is TGCAGCGCCTCGGGGATTCAGGGGTACGAGCAGTACTTC.

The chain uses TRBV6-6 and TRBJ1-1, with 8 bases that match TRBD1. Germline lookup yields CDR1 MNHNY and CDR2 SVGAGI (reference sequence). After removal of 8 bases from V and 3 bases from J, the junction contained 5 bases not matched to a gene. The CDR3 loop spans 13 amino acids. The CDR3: CASPRGPDTEAFF. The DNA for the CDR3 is TGTGCCAGCCCCAGGGGGCCCGACACTGAAGCTTTCTTT.

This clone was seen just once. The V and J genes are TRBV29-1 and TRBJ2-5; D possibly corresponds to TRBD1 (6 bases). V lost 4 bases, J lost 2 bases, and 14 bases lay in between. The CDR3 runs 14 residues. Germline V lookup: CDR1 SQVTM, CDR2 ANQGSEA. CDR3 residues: CSVARDTRQETQYF. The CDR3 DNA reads TGCAGCGTTGCCCGGGACACCCGGCAAGAGACCCAGTACTTC.

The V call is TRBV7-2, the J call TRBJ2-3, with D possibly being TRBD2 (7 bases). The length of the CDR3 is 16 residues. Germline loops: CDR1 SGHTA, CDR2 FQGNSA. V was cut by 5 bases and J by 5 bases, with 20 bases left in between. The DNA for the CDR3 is TGTGCCAGCAGCCCGGTGGGGGGGGGCTTAGGAGATACGCAGTATTTT. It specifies CASSPVGGGLGDTQYF.

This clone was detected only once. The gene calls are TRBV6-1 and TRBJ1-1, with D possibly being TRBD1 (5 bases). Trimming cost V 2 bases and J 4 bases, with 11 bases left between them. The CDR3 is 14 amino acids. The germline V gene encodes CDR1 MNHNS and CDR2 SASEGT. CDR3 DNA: TGTGCCAGCAGTGAACTGGGGAGGGGCACTGAAGCTTTCTTT. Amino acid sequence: CASSELGRGTEAFF.

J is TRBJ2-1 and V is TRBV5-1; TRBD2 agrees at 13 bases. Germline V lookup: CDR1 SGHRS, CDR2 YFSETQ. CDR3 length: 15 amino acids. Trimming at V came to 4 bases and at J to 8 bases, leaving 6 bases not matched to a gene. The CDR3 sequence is CASSVGTSGADEQFF. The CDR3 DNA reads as TGCGCCAGCAGCGTCGGGACTAGCGGGGCCGATGAGCAGTTCTTC.

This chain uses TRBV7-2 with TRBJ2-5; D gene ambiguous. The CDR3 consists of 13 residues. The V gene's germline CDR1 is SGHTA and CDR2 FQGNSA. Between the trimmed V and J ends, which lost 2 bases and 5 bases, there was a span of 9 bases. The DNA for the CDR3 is TGTGCCAGCAGCTTAACGGTCCCGGAGACCCAGTACTTC. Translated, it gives CASSLTVPETQYF.

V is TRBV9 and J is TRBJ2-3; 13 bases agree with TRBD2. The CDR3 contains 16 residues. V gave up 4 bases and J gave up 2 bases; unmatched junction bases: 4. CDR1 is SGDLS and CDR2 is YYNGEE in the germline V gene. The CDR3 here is CASSTGLAGPTDTQYF. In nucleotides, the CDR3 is TGTGCCAGCAGCACGGGACTAGCGGGGCCCACAGATACGCAGTATTTT.

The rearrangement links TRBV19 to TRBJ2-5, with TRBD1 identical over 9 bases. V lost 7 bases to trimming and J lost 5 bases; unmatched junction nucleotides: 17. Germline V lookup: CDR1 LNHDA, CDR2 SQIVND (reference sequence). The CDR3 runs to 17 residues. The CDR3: CASTAMIGTGSRETQYF. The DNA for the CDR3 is TGTGCCAGTACCGCGATGATCGGGACAGGGTCCCGGGAGACCCAGTACTTC.

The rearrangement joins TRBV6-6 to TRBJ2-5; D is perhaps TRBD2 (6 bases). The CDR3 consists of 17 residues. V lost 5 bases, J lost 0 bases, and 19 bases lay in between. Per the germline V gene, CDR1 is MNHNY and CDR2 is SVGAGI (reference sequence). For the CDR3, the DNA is TGTGCCAGCAGTCCCCGGGACTGGGCCGTTGACCAAGAGACCCAGTACTTC. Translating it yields CASSPRDWAVDQETQYF.

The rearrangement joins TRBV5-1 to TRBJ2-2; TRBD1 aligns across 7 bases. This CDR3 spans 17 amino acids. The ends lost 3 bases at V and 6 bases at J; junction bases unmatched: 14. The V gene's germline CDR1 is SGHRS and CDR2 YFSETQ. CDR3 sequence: CASSSEGGQAFAGELFF. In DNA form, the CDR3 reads TGCGCCAGCAGCTCCGAAGGAGGACAGGCCTTCGCCGGGGAGCTGTTTTTT.

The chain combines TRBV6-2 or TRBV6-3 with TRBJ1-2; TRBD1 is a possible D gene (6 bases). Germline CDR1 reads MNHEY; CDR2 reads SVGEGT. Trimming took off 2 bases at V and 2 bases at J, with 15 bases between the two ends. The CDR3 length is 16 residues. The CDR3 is CASSYPPGEGNYGYTF. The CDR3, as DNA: TGTGCCAGCAGTTACCCGCCAGGGGAGGGGAACTATGGCTACACCTTC.

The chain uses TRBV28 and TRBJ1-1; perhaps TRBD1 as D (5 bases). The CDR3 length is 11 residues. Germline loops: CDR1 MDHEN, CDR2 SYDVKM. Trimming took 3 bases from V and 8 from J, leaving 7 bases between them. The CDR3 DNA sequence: TGTGCCAGCAGTTTGGGGGGGGAAGCTTTCTTT. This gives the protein CASSLGGEAFF.

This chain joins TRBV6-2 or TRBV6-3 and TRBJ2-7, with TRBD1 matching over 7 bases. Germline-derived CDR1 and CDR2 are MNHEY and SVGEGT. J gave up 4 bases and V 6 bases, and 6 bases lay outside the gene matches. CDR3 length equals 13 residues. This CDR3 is CASSPGTAYEQYF. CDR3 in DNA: TGTGCCAGCAGCCCTGGGACAGCTTACGAGCAGTACTTC.

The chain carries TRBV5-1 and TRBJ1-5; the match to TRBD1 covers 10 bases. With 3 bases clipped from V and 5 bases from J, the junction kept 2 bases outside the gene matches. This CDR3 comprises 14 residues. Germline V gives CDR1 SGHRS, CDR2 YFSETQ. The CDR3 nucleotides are TGCGCCAGCAGCTCCGGACAGGGGGATCAGCCCCAGCATTTT. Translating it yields CASSSGQGDQPQHF.

CDR3 amino acids: CASSVVGAIDTQYF. CDR3 coding DNA: TGTGCCAGCAGCGTAGTTGGGGCGATAGATACGCAGTATTTT. The chain uses TRBV9 and TRBJ2-3; tentative D call: TRBD1 (5 bases). V lost 0 bases and J 5 bases, leaving 10 bases between the germline ends. Germline-derived CDR1 and CDR2 are SGDLS and YYNGEE. CDR3 length equals 14 residues.

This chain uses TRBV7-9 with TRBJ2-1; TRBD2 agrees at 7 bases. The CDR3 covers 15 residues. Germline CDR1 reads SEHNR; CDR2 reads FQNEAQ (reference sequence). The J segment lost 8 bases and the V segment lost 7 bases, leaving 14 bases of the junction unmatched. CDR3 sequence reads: CASTPRAGEEDEQFF. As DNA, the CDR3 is TGTGCCAGCACCCCCCGGGCGGGGGAGGAGGATGAGCAGTTCTTC.

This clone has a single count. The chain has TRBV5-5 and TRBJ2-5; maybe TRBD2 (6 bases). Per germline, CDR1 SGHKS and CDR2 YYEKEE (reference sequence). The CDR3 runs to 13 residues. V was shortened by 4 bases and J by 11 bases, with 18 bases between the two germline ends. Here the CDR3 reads CASSRGDSTSQYF. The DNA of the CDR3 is TGTGCCAGCAGCCGTGGGGACTCCACTTCTCAGTACTTC.

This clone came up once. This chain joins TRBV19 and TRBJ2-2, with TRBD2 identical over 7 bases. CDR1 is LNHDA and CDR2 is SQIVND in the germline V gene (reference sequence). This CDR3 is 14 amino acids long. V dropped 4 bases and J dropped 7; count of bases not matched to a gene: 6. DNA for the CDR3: TGTGCCAGTAGTACCGGACTAGTGAGCGGGGAGCTGTTTTTT. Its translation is CASSTGLVSGELFF.

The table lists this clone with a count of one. CDR3 coding DNA: TGTGCCAGCAGTGAACTAGGGACAGGGGAAGCAAAACTGTTTTTT. This encodes CASSELGTGEAKLFF. The genes are TRBV6-1 and TRBJ1-4, with 10 bases fitting TRBD1. V lost 2 bases and J lost 10; bases outside the gene matches: 7. The CDR3 runs to 15 residues. CDR1 is MNHNS and CDR2 is SASEGT in the germline V gene.

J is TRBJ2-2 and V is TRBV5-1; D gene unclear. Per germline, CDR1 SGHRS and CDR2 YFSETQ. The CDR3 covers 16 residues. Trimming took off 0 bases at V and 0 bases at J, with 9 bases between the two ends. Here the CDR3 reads CASSLDGGTNTGELFF. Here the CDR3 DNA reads TGCGCCAGCAGCTTGGACGGCGGAACGAACACCGGGGAGCTGTTTTTT.

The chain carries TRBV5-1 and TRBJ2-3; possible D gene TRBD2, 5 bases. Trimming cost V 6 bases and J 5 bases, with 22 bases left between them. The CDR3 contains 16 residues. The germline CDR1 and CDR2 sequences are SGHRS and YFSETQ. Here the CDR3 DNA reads TGCGCCAGCACCCCCTCTTCGGGGAGTGAGGAAGATACGCAGTATTTT. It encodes CASTPSSGSEEDTQYF.

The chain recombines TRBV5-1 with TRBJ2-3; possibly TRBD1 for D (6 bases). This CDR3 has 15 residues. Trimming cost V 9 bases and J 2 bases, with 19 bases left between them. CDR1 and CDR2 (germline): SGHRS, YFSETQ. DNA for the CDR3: TGCGCCACCCGAGCCCGGGACATTCCCACAGATACGCAGTATTTT. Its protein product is CATRARDIPTDTQYF. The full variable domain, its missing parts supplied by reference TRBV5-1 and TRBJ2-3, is KAGVTQTPRYLIKTRGQQVTLSCSPISGHRSVSWYQQTPGQGLQFLFEYFSETQRNKGNFPGRFSGRQFSNSRSEMNVSTLELGDSALYLCATRARDIPTDTQYFGPGTRLTVL.

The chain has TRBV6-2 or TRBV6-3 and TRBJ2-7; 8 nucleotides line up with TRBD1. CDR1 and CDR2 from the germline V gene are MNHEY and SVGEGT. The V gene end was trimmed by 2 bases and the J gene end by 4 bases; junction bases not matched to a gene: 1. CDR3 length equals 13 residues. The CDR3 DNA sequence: TGTGCCAGCAGTTACAGGACAGGGTACGAGCAGTACTTC. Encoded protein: CASSYRTGYEQYF.